The clone carrying this T cell receptor (beta chain) has a single count. Sequencing used immunoSEQ multiplex PCR; TCRdb keeps in-frame clones, though not all of them. The repertoire includes 35,000 to 45,000 clones, about nine tenths of them detected once, and 4.5% to 7% sits in the top ten. The data were obtained in a study of blood T cell repertoires in COVID-19. The CDR3 consists of 15 residues. Trimming stripped 3 bases from V and 1 base from J, with 10 bases between. From germline, CDR1 is LNHDA and CDR2 SQIVND (reference sequence). The TCR was taken from a woman of 80 years or more with acute or convalescent COVID-19. V is TRBV19 and J is TRBJ1-5; perhaps TRBD1 as D (5 bases). The sample comprised peripheral blood. CDR3 in DNA: TGTGCCAGTAGTATGGAGGGGCGCAGCAATCAGCCCCAGCATTTT. This codes for CASSMEGRSNQPQHF.